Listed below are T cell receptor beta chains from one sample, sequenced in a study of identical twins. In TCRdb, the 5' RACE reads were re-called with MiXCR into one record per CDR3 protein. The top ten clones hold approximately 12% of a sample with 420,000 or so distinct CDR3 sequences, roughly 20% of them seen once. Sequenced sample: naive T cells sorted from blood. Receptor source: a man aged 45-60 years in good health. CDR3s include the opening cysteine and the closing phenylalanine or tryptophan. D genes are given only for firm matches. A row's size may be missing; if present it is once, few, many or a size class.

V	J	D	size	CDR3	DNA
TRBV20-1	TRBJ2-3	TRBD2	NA	CSANPGTTTQYF	TGCAGTGCTAACCCCGGGACTACAACGCAGTATTTT
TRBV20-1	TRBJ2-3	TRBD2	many	CSARGTSGRAADTQYF	TGCAGTGCTAGAGGGACTAGCGGGAGGGCCGCCGATACGCAGTATTTT
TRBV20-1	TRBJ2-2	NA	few	CSAREGGPNTGELFF	TGCAGTGCTAGAGAGGGGGGGCCGAACACCGGGGAGCTGTTTTTT
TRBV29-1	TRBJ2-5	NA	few	CSVKGSEGTQYF	TGCAGCGTTAAGGGATCCGAAGGAACCCAGTACTTC
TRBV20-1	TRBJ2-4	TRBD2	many	CSARTSGRAANIQYF	TGCAGTGCCCGGACTAGCGGGAGGGCCGCGAACATTCAGTACTTC
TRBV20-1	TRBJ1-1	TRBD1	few	CSASQGVTEAFF	TGCAGTGCTAGTCAGGGGGTTACTGAAGCTTTCTTT
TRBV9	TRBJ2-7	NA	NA	CASSVGQYYEQYF	TGTGCCAGCAGCGTAGGGCAGTACTACGAGCAGTACTTC
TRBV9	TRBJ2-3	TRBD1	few	CASSVGSTRQGTQYF	TGTGCCAGCAGCGTAGGATCGACAAGACAGGGAACGCAGTATTTT
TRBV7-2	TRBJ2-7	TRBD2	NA	CASSLMMSGSSYEQYF	TGTGCCAGCAGCTTAATGATGAGCGGGAGCTCCTACGAGCAGTACTTC
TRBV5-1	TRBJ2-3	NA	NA	CASSFSSAGGTDTQYF	TGCGCCAGCAGCTTCTCTTCTGCGGGCGGCACAGATACGCAGTATTTT
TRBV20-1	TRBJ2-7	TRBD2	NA	CSARGTSGRDRKSYEQYF	TGCAGTGCTAGGGGGACTAGCGGTCGGGATAGAAAATCCTACGAGCAGTACTTC
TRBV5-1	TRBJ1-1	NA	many	CASSLGLTNTEAFF	TGCGCCAGCAGCTTGGGACTGACGAACACTGAAGCTTTCTTT
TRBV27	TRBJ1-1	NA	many	CASRSVNTEAFF	TGTGCCAGCAGATCGGTGAACACTGAAGCTTTCTTT
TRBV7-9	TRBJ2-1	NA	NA	CASSFEGTEQFF	TGTGCCAGCAGCTTTGAGGGGACGGAGCAGTTCTTC
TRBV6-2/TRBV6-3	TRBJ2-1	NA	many	CASSYPDQKIF	TGTGCCAGCAGTTACCCCGACCAGAAGATCTTC
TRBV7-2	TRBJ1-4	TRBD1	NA	CASSLITGGVGEKLFF	TGTGCCAGCAGCCTTATCACAGGGGGAGTGGGTGAAAAACTGTTTTTT
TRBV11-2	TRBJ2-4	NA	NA	CASSLGSENIQYF	TGTGCCAGCAGCTTAGGGTCAGAAAACATTCAGTACTTC
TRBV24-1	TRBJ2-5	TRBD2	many	CATSDTTSGGARQETQYF	TGTGCCACCAGTGACACGACTAGCGGGGGGGCTCGGCAAGAGACCCAGTACTTC
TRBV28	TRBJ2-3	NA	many	CASSLWLTGANTDTQYF	TGTGCCAGCAGTTTATGGTTAACCGGGGCTAACACAGATACGCAGTATTTT
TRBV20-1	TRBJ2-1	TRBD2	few	CSARDARAGDYNEQFF	TGCAGTGCTAGAGACGCCAGAGCGGGAGACTACAATGAGCAGTTCTTC
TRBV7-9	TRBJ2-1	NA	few	CASSLMAVDNEQFF	TGTGCCAGCAGCTTAATGGCAGTTGACAATGAGCAGTTCTTC
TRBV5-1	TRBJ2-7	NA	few	CASSLGSSVYEQYF	TGCGCCAGCAGCTTGGGGTCCAGCGTCTACGAGCAGTACTTC
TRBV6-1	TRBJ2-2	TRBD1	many	CASSGQGTNTGELFF	TGTGCCAGCAGTGGACAGGGGACGAACACCGGGGAGCTGTTTTTT
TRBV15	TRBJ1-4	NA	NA	CATSSVGQTEEKLFF	TGTGCCACCAGCAGCGTTGGACAGACAGAGGAAAAACTGTTTTTT
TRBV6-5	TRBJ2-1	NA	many	CASSYSASGAYNEQFF	TGTGCCAGCAGTTACTCGGCCTCGGGGGCCTACAATGAGCAGTTCTTC
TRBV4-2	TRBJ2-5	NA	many	CASSQVERQETQYF	TGTGCCAGCAGCCAAGTAGAAAGACAAGAGACCCAGTACTTC
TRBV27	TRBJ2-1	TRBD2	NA	CASSRLAGSPPYNEQFF	TGTGCCAGCAGTAGACTAGCGGGAAGCCCCCCCTACAATGAGCAGTTCTTC
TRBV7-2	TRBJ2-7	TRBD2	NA	CASSRYGTSGYEQYF	TGTGCCAGCAGCCGTTACGGGACTAGCGGTTACGAGCAGTACTTC
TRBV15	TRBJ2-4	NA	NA	CATSRDNSLGNIQYF	TGTGCCACCAGCAGAGATAATAGCTTGGGTAACATTCAGTACTTC
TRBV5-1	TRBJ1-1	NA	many	CASSLIQDGALTFSEAFF	TGCGCCAGCAGCTTAATTCAGGACGGGGCCCTCACTTTCTCTGAAGCTTTCTTT
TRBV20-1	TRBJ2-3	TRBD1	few	CSASLGTGTTDTQYF	TGCAGTGCTAGCCTCGGGACAGGGACGACAGATACGCAGTATTTT